The 20 T cell receptor beta chains in this list originate from one sample, sequenced in a study of T cell responses to AZD1222 COVID-19 vaccine. Only in-frame clones appear in the TCRdb table, and some are missing; sequencing was by immunoSEQ multiplex PCR. The data show roughly 100,000 clones, with more than 70% seen just once and about 15% held by the top ten. Sequenced material: peripheral blood, taken 28 days after the second AZD1222 dose. These receptors all come from an adult who received the AZD1222 COVID-19 vaccine.

The chain recombines TRBV30 with TRBJ2-7; a possible D gene is TRBD2 (6 bases). The V end lost 1 base, the J end lost 2 bases, and 12 bases lay between the germline ends. This CDR3 contains 14 residues. Germline V gene data show CDR1 as GTSNPN and CDR2 as SVGIG (reference sequence). The CDR3: CAWSGGSGPYEQYF. CDR3 sequence (DNA): TGTGCCTGGAGTGGTGGTAGCGGCCCCTACGAGCAGTACTTC.

Concerning this clone: The identical CDR3 is also encoded by other nucleotide sequences in the sample. J is TRBJ1-2 and V is TRBV3-1 (or the pseudogene TRBV3-2); the D gene is possibly TRBD1 (5 bases). Germline V gene data show CDR1 as LGHDT and CDR2 as YNNKEL (reference sequence). The CDR3 totals 15 residues. Trimming removed 1 base from V and 0 bases from J, with 9 bases in between. The CDR3 protein is CASSQAAGTNYGYTF. The CDR3 nucleotides are TGTGCCAGCAGCCAAGCCGCAGGGACTAACTATGGCTACACCTTC.

The rearrangement joins TRBV19 to TRBJ2-3, with 7 nucleotides matching TRBD1. Germline CDR1 reads LNHDA; CDR2 reads SQIVND (reference sequence). The CDR3 covers 16 residues. J lost 1 base, V lost 0 bases, and 4 bases had no gene match. The CDR3 DNA follows: TGTGCCAGTAGTATAGACTCCACAGGGGGCACAGATACGCAGTATTTT. Translated, it gives CASSIDSTGGTDTQYF.

This chain connects TRBV19 to TRBJ2-1; no clear D. The CDR3 runs 13 residues. V was shortened by 3 bases and J by 3 bases, with 6 bases between the two germline ends. Germline V gene lookup returns CDR1 LNHDA and CDR2 SQIVND (reference sequence). DNA of the CDR3: TGTGCCAGTAGTATGTACGGCTACAATGAGCAGTTCTTC. As protein: CASSMYGYNEQFF. Combining the CDR3 with reference TRBV19 and TRBJ2-1 gives the whole variable domain DGGITQSPKYLFRKEGQNVTLSCEQNLNHDAMYWYRQDPGQGLRLIYYSQIVNDFQKGDIAEGYSVSREKKESFPLTVTSAQKNPTAFYLCASSMYGYNEQFFGPGTRLTVL.

CDR3 protein: CSVFPQNTEAFF. In nucleotides, the CDR3 is TGCAGCGTTTTCCCCCAGAACACTGAAGCTTTCTTT. V is TRBV29-1 and J is TRBJ1-1; no reliable D call. Germline loops: CDR1 SQVTM, CDR2 ANQGSEA. Trimming pared 5 bases from V and 1 base from J, leaving 8 bases between. The CDR3 is 12 amino acids.

The V gene is TRBV7-9, the J gene TRBJ1-6, with 10 bases identical to TRBD1. From germline, CDR1 is SEHNR and CDR2 FQNEAQ (reference sequence). Trimming at V came to 0 bases and at J to 7 bases, leaving 0 bases not matched to a gene. This CDR3 region has 15 residues. The DNA of the CDR3 is TGTGCCAGCAGCTTAGCGGGACAGGGGAATTCACCCCTCCACTTT. This gives the protein CASSLAGQGNSPLHF.

The genes are TRBV6-1 and TRBJ2-5, with 7 bases that match TRBD2. V was clipped by 3 bases and J by 4 bases; unmatched bases: 14. This CDR3 is built from 17 residues. Germline lookup yields CDR1 MNHNS and CDR2 SASEGT. CDR3 residues: CASSDNFAGVGGETQYF. The CDR3 nucleotides read TGTGCCAGCAGTGATAATTTTGCGGGAGTAGGAGGAGAGACCCAGTACTTC.

The chain has TRBV5-6 and TRBJ1-5; D remains ambiguous. V lost 1 base and J lost 6, with 11 bases in between. CDR1 is SGHDT and CDR2 is YYEEEE in the germline V gene. CDR3 size: 14 residues. Written as DNA, the CDR3 is TGTGCCAGCAGCTTGAGTGGGAGTGGTCAGCCCCAGCATTTT. Its translation: CASSLSGSGQPQHF.

This clone was seen just once. The chain uses TRBV19 and TRBJ1-5, with D perhaps matching TRBD1 (6 bases). Germline CDR1 reads LNHDA; CDR2 reads SQIVND (reference sequence). Between the trimmed V and J ends, which lost 4 bases and 6 bases, there was a span of 19 bases. CDR3 length: 16 amino acids. CDR3 coding DNA: TGTGCCAGTAGTAGTGAGTGGGGCAGGGGAAGTCAGCCCCAGCATTTT. This translates into CASSSEWGRGSQPQHF. The whole variable domain, remainder taken from reference TRBV19 and TRBJ1-5, is DGGITQSPKYLFRKEGQNVTLSCEQNLNHDAMYWYRQDPGQGLRLIYYSQIVNDFQKGDIAEGYSVSREKKESFPLTVTSAQKNPTAFYLCASSSEWGRGSQPQHFGDGTRLSIL.

The rearrangement links TRBV4-1 to TRBJ1-1; D possibly corresponds to TRBD1 (5 bases). The CDR3 covers 16 residues. The germline V and J ends were trimmed by 0 bases and 6 bases, with 17 bases remaining between them. Looked up from germline, CDR1 is MGHRA and CDR2 is YSYEKL. CDR3 DNA sequence: TGCGCCAGCAGCCAAGAAGAGGGGACCCCCGGCGCTGAAGCTTTCTTT. Protein: CASSQEEGTPGAEAFF.

This chain uses TRBV16 with TRBJ1-1; D unclear. The CDR3 is 13 residues long. Per the germline V gene, CDR1 is KGHSY and CDR2 is FQNENV. The germline V and J ends were trimmed by 2 bases and 0 bases, with 4 bases remaining between them. The chain's CDR3 is CASSQEVNTEAFF. CDR3 sequence (DNA): TGTGCCAGCAGCCAAGAAGTGAACACTGAAGCTTTCTTT.

This chain joins TRBV18 and TRBJ2-1, with 7 bases that match TRBD1. Germline loops: CDR1 KGHSH, CDR2 LQKENI. V shed 4 bases, J shed 15 bases, and the junction held 6 bases outside the gene matches. The CDR3 covers 11 residues. CDR3 in DNA: TGTGCCAGCTCACTAACAGGGGATCGGTTCTTC. Amino acids: CASSLTGDRFF.

The CDR3 sequence: CASSQLQGAEAFF. In nucleotides, the CDR3 is TGCGCCAGCAGCCAACTTCAGGGGGCTGAAGCTTTCTTT. The rearrangement links TRBV4-1 to TRBJ1-1; TRBD1 agrees at 7 bases. V trimming: 2 bases; J trimming: 6 bases; junction bases outside the gene matches: 3. This CDR3 is 13 amino acids long. Germline V CDR1 and CDR2: MGHRA, YSYEKL.

This clone appeared a few times. This chain joins TRBV27 and TRBJ1-2; D not resolved. The CDR3 extends over 14 amino acids. The ends were cut back, 0 bases at V and 4 bases at J, with 9 bases in the middle. Germline-derived CDR1 and CDR2 are MNHEY and SMNVEV (reference sequence). The CDR3 sequence is CASSLSVGTYGYTF. DNA of the CDR3: TGTGCCAGCAGTTTATCGGTCGGAACCTATGGCTACACCTTC.

Written as DNA, the CDR3 is TGTGCCAGCTCACCATACCAGGAGCAATATGGCTACACCTTC. Residues: CASSPYQEQYGYTF. The rearrangement joins TRBV18 to TRBJ1-2; D call uncertain. The CDR3 totals 14 residues. V lost 2 bases, J lost 5 bases, and 12 bases lay in between. Germline-derived CDR1 and CDR2 are KGHSH and LQKENI.

V is TRBV6-2 or TRBV6-3 and J is TRBJ2-1, with 9 bases matching TRBD2. Germline CDR1 is MNHEY and CDR2 is SVGEGT. This CDR3 region has 16 residues. After removal of 2 bases from V and 10 bases from J, the junction contained 12 bases not matched to a gene. The CDR3 sequence is CASSYLAGGPSGEQFF. The CDR3 DNA reads as TGTGCCAGCAGTTACCTGGCGGGAGGGCCCTCCGGAGAGCAGTTCTTC.

V is TRBV11-1 and J is TRBJ2-3; maybe TRBD2 (6 bases). The CDR3 covers 13 residues. CDR1 is SGHAT and CDR2 is FQDESV in the germline V gene (reference sequence). Trimming stripped 7 bases from V and 1 base from J, with 9 bases between. DNA for the CDR3: TGTGCCAGCACGGTAGCGGGCACAGATACGCAGTATTTT. Its translation: CASTVAGTDTQYF.

The rearrangement uses TRBV30 and TRBJ2-2; the match to TRBD2 covers 9 bases. This CDR3 has 15 residues. Trimming at V came to 3 bases and at J to 3 bases, leaving 5 bases not matched to a gene. Germline V lookup: CDR1 GTSNPN, CDR2 SVGIG (reference sequence). The CDR3: CAWRVAGGDTGELFF. The CDR3 region has the DNA TGTGCCTGGAGAGTTGCGGGAGGGGACACCGGGGAGCTGTTTTTT.

This chain uses TRBV14 with TRBJ2-2, with D maybe TRBD1 (6 bases). The ends were cut back, 3 bases at V and 3 bases at J, with 20 bases in the middle. Germline assignment: CDR1 SGHDN and CDR2 FVKESK. This CDR3 comprises 18 residues. DNA for the CDR3: TGTGCCAGCAGCCACGCGTACAGGGCCCTACGTGACACCGGGGAGCTGTTTTTT. Translation gives CASSHAYRALRDTGELFF.

The J gene is TRBJ2-4, the V gene TRBV20-1; TRBD2 is a possible D gene (6 bases). V lost 3 bases to trimming and J lost 6 bases, with 9 bases between them. The germline CDR1 and CDR2 sequences are DFQATT and SNEGSKA (reference sequence). This CDR3 comprises 12 residues. This chain's CDR3 is CSASVGGNIQYF. CDR3 in DNA: TGCAGTGCTAGTGTGGGGGGAAACATTCAGTACTTC.